Listed here are 22 T cell receptor beta chains from one sample, sequenced in a study of blood T cell repertoires in COVID-19. The table came from immunoSEQ multiplex PCR; TCRdb's copy has only in-frame clones and leaves some out. The data contain approximately 500,000 clones, approximately 85% of them singletons. Source material: peripheral blood. Source of these receptors: a human donor in a cohort sampled during active COVID-19.

The chain joins TRBV28 to TRBJ2-3; D is perhaps TRBD2 (6 bases). V was cut by 6 bases and J by 4 bases, with 11 bases left in between. The CDR3 runs 13 residues. From germline, CDR1 is MDHEN and CDR2 SYDVKM. CDR3 protein: CASRLRLADTQYF. For the CDR3, the DNA is TGTGCCAGCAGGCTACGACTAGCAGATACGCAGTATTTT.

V and J are TRBV3-1 (or the pseudogene TRBV3-2) and TRBJ1-2, with 9 bases matching TRBD1. The CDR3 totals 18 residues. The germline V gene encodes CDR1 LGHDT and CDR2 YNNKEL (reference sequence). The junction had 12 bases not matched to a gene; V was cut back by 4 bases and J by 0 bases. CDR3 residues: CASSLLGQGDSTNYGYTF. The DNA for the CDR3 is TGTGCCAGCAGCCTACTGGGACAGGGAGATTCTACTAACTATGGCTACACCTTC.

This chain joins TRBV7-3 and TRBJ2-1; TRBD1 agrees at 7 bases. CDR1 and CDR2 (germline): SGHTA, FQGTGA. The CDR3 spans 13 residues. J lost 4 bases, V lost 6 bases, and 3 bases had no gene match. In DNA form, the CDR3 reads TGTGCCAGCAGTTTGGACAGGTACAATGAGCAGTTCTTC. It translates to CASSLDRYNEQFF. Full variable domain (remainder filled in from reference TRBV7-3 and TRBJ2-1): GAGVSQTPSNKVTEKGKYVELRCDPISGHTALYWYRQSLGQGPEFLIYFQGTGAADDSGLPNDRFFAVRPEGSVSTLKIQRTERGDSAVYLCASSLDRYNEQFFGPGTRLTVL.

The chain has TRBV6-5 and TRBJ1-2; D possibly corresponds to TRBD1 (6 bases). The V and J ends lost 8 bases and 8 bases respectively, with 21 bases between them. This CDR3 contains 14 residues. Germline values: CDR1 MNHEY, CDR2 SVGAGI. CDR3 amino acids: CASGGGITGSGYTF. The CDR3 DNA follows: TGTGCCAGCGGGGGCGGCATAACGGGGAGCGGCTACACCTTC.

This chain uses TRBV11-2 with TRBJ2-1; no firm D call. The CDR3 is 15 residues long. Trimming took 4 bases from V and 7 from J, leaving 17 bases between them. CDR1 and CDR2 (germline): SGHAT, FQNNGV. The DNA of the CDR3 is TGTGCCAGCAGCTCTTTGTCGACTTTTAGGAATGAGCAGTTCTTC. Residues: CASSSLSTFRNEQFF.

Turning to this clone: The sample contains more than one DNA sequence encoding this CDR3. The J gene is TRBJ1-2, the V gene TRBV9; D not resolved. The germline V and J ends were trimmed by 0 bases and 3 bases, with 6 bases remaining between them. Germline CDR1 SGDLS, CDR2 YYNGEE. There are 13 residues in the CDR3. CDR3 sequence (DNA): TGTGCCAGCAGCGTAGGCCAGGACTATGGCTACACCTTC. Amino acid sequence: CASSVGQDYGYTF.

The V call is TRBV4-3, the J call TRBJ2-3, with 11 bases lining up with TRBD2. CDR3 size: 15 residues. CDR1 and CDR2 (germline): LGHNA, YSLEER. Germline trimming cut 5 bases from V and 5 bases from J; bases unmatched to any gene: 6. The CDR3 protein is CASSLLAGGIDTQYF. The CDR3 DNA sequence: TGCGCCAGCAGCTTGCTAGCGGGAGGTATAGATACGCAGTATTTT.

About this clone itself: One end of the junction does not line up with germline, which may come from a read error. Other DNA variants within this sample encode the same CDR3. The chain carries TRBV7-9 and TRBJ1-1, with D possibly TRBD1 on 6 matching bases. In germline, CDR1 is SEHNR, CDR2 FQNEAQ (reference sequence). CDR3 size: 13 residues. This chain's CDR3 is CASSLQGDTEAFF. In nucleotides, the CDR3 is TGTGCCAGCAGCTTACAAGGGGACACGGAAGCTTTCTTT. Full variable domain (missing parts from reference TRBV7-9 and TRBJ1-1): DTGVSQNPRHKITKRGQNVTFRCDPISEHNRLYWYRQTLGQGPEFLTYFQNEAQLEKSRLLSDRFSAERPKGSFSTLEIQRTEQGDSAMYLCASSLQGDTEAFFGQGTRLTVV.

This sequence joins TRBV6-5 and TRBJ2-7, with TRBD2 matching 9 bases. The V and J ends lost 7 bases and 2 bases, in that order; junction bases with no gene match: 9. CDR1 and CDR2 from the germline V gene are MNHEY and SVGAGI. The CDR3 covers 15 residues. The CDR3 loop is CASTARLAGPYEQYF. DNA of the CDR3: TGTGCCAGCACTGCCCGCCTAGCGGGACCCTACGAGCAGTACTTC.

The genes are TRBV4-3 and TRBJ2-7; D is uncertain. V lost 0 bases, J lost 0 bases, and 12 bases lay in between. The CDR3 length is 16 residues. The germline V gene encodes CDR1 LGHNA and CDR2 YSLEER. The CDR3 sequence: CASSQDAAGLSYEQYF. Here the CDR3 DNA reads TGCGCCAGCAGCCAAGATGCCGCAGGCCTCTCCTACGAGCAGTACTTC.

V usage is TRBV7-2 and J usage is TRBJ2-1, with 7 nucleotides matching TRBD2. The CDR3 runs 16 residues. V lost 1 base and J lost 3; bases outside the gene matches: 6. Germline CDR1 SGHTA, CDR2 FQGNSA. CDR3 sequence: CASSLVAGVVYNEQFF. CDR3 DNA sequence: TGTGCCAGCAGCTTAGTCGCGGGAGTGGTCTACAATGAGCAGTTCTTC.

In its sample, this clone was seen once. V gene TRBV20-1 combines with J gene TRBJ2-7; no clear D. The germline CDR1 and CDR2 sequences are DFQATT and SNEGSKA (reference sequence). CDR3 length: 11 amino acids. V was clipped by 6 bases and J by 5 bases, with 11 bases between them. The CDR3 DNA follows: TGCAGTGCCTCCTCCCGAGACGAGCAGTACTTC. Amino acid sequence: CSASSRDEQYF.

This clone came up a few times. The V call is TRBV6-2 or TRBV6-3, the J call TRBJ2-7, with TRBD2 matching 10 bases. The CDR3 is 20 residues long. Looked up from germline, CDR1 is MNHEY and CDR2 is SVGEGT. After removal of 0 bases from V and 2 bases from J, the junction contained 16 bases not matched to a gene. CDR3 nucleotide sequence: TGTGCCAGCAGTTACTCCCCCGGGGCTAGCGGGAGCCCTCGACCCTACGAGCAGTACTTC. Translated: CASSYSPGASGSPRPYEQYF.

The chain is built from TRBV11-2 and TRBJ2-1; 7 positions match TRBD2. With 3 bases clipped from V and 1 base from J, the junction kept 3 bases outside the gene matches. CDR1 and CDR2 (germline): SGHAT, FQNNGV. The CDR3 has 15 amino acids. This CDR3 reads CASSFGAGSYNEQFF. In DNA form, the CDR3 reads TGTGCCAGCAGCTTCGGAGCGGGGTCCTACAATGAGCAGTTCTTC.

This clone was seen more than once but under ten times. This chain joins TRBV11-3 and TRBJ2-1, with 8 positions matching TRBD2. The junction had 7 bases not matched to a gene; V was cut back by 0 bases and J by 6 bases. Germline V gene lookup returns CDR1 SGHNT and CDR2 YENEEA. The CDR3 extends over 16 amino acids. CDR3 in amino acids: CASSLDGREGSNEQFF. The CDR3, as DNA: TGTGCCAGCAGCTTAGACGGTCGGGAGGGTTCCAATGAGCAGTTCTTC. Looking up the rest from reference TRBV11-3 and TRBJ2-1 gives the full variable domain: EAGVVQSPRYKIIEKKQPVAFWCNPISGHNTLYWYLQNLGQGPELLIRYENEEAVDDSQLPKDRFSAERLKGVDSTLKIQPAELGDSAVYLCASSLDGREGSNEQFFGPGTRLTVL.

The CDR3 reads CASTSPGWSSYEQYF. For the CDR3, the DNA is TGTGCCAGCACCTCTCCAGGGTGGAGCTCCTACGAGCAGTACTTC. This chain links TRBV5-8 with TRBJ2-7, with D possibly being TRBD1 (5 bases). The CDR3 consists of 15 residues. CDR1 is SGHTS, CDR2 YDEGEE, per germline. V gave up 6 bases and J gave up 0 bases, with 16 bases separating them.

The V and J genes are TRBV11-2 and TRBJ2-3; 10 bases match TRBD1. Germline V gene sequence: CDR1 SGHAT, CDR2 FQNNGV. This CDR3 has 15 residues. V trimming: 4 bases; J trimming: 8 bases; junction bases outside the gene matches: 9. The CDR3 nucleotides read TGTGCCAGCAGCTCAGTGGACAGGGGGTTGGGTACGCAGTATTTT. Encoded protein: CASSSVDRGLGTQYF.

This clone was counted between two and nine times. The chain has TRBV28 and TRBJ2-7, with 7 bases that match TRBD1. V shed 5 bases and J 3 bases; nucleotides not matched to a gene: 4. The length of the CDR3 is 13 residues. Germline V gene sequence: CDR1 MDHEN, CDR2 SYDVKM. The CDR3 DNA reads as TGTGCCAGCAGTCCCCCAGGGGGCTACGAGCAGTACTTC. It specifies CASSPPGGYEQYF.

The CDR3 DNA sequence: TGTGCCTGGAGACTGAAGGGACTTGCGAACACCGGGGAGCTGTTTTTT. This sequence encodes CAWRLKGLANTGELFF. The gene calls are TRBV30 and TRBJ2-2, with D possibly matching TRBD2 (6 bases). The CDR3 has 16 residues. In germline, CDR1 is GTSNPN, CDR2 SVGIG (reference sequence). V dropped 3 bases and J dropped 0 bases, with 14 bases sitting between them.

DNA for the CDR3: TGTGCCAGCAGTGAAGAGCGGATGAGCTCCTACAATGAGCAGTTCTTC. Encoded protein: CASSEERMSSYNEQFF. The chain links TRBV6-1 to TRBJ2-1, with a tentative D call TRBD2 (5 bases). Germline CDR1 reads MNHNS; CDR2 reads SASEGT. With 1 base removed from V and 0 bases from J, the gap between germline ends came to 10 bases. The CDR3 is 16 residues long.

The rearrangement joins TRBV5-5 to TRBJ1-6; 7 positions match TRBD1. V trimming: 4 bases; J trimming: 8 bases; junction bases outside the gene matches: 9. The V gene's germline CDR1 is SGHKS and CDR2 YYEKEE (reference sequence). The CDR3 runs to 15 residues. The CDR3 here is CASSRDRALDSPLHF. The CDR3 coding sequence is TGTGCCAGCAGCCGAGACAGGGCGCTGGATTCACCCCTCCACTTT.

The rearrangement joins TRBV6-2 or TRBV6-3 to TRBJ2-4, with 8 bases that match TRBD1. J was trimmed by 15 bases and V by 6 bases; bases with no gene match: 7. The germline CDR1 and CDR2 sequences are MNHEY and SVGEGT. The CDR3 is 11 amino acids. The DNA of the CDR3 is TGTGCCAGCAGCCAAGGGGACAGGTTGTACTTC. It yields the protein CASSQGDRLYF.